This T cell receptor beta chain was identified in a study of radiation and T cells in renal cell carcinoma. Overall study: Nephrectomy followed 15 Gy stereotactic body radiation by 4 weeks. General study results and limits: Pretreatment tumor biopsies were lacking, so baseline clonotypes are unknown.

Libraries were prepared by immunoSEQ multiplex PCR; TCRdb keeps only in-frame clonotypes and omits some of them. The sample includes approximately 110,000 clones, roughly 80% of them seen just once. In regard to this clone: Its target is unknown.

Noted time point: baseline pretreatment blood. The treatment is: 15 Gy SBRT to primary tumor, nephrectomy 4 weeks later. After removal of 4 bases from V and 6 bases from J, the junction contained 9 bases not matched to a gene. The CDR3 length is 15 residues. Germline CDR1 is SGHRS and CDR2 is YFSETQ. J is TRBJ2-4 and V is TRBV5-1; 8 bases match TRBD1. The sequence was obtained from a woman aged 55-69 years with renal cell carcinoma. The source was blood, collected from a patient whose treatment included radiotherapy and nephrectomy. CDR3 in amino acids: CASSPRQGSVNIQYF. The CDR3 DNA reads TGCGCCAGCAGCCCGCGACAGGGGTCGGTAAACATTCAGTACTTC.